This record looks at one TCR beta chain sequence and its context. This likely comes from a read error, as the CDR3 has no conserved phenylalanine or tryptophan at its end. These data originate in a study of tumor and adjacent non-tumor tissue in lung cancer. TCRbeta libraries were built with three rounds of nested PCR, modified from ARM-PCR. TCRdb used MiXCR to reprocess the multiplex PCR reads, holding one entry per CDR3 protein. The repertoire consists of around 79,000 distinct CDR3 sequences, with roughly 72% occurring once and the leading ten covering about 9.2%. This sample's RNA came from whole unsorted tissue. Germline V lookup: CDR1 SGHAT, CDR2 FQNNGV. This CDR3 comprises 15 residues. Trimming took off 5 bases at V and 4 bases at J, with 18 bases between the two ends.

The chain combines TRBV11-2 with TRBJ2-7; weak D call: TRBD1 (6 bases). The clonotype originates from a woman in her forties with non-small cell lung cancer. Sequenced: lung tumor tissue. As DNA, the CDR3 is TGTGCCAGCAGCATGGGAACAGGGATACAGTACGAGCAGTACTTA. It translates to CASSMGTGIQYEQYL.